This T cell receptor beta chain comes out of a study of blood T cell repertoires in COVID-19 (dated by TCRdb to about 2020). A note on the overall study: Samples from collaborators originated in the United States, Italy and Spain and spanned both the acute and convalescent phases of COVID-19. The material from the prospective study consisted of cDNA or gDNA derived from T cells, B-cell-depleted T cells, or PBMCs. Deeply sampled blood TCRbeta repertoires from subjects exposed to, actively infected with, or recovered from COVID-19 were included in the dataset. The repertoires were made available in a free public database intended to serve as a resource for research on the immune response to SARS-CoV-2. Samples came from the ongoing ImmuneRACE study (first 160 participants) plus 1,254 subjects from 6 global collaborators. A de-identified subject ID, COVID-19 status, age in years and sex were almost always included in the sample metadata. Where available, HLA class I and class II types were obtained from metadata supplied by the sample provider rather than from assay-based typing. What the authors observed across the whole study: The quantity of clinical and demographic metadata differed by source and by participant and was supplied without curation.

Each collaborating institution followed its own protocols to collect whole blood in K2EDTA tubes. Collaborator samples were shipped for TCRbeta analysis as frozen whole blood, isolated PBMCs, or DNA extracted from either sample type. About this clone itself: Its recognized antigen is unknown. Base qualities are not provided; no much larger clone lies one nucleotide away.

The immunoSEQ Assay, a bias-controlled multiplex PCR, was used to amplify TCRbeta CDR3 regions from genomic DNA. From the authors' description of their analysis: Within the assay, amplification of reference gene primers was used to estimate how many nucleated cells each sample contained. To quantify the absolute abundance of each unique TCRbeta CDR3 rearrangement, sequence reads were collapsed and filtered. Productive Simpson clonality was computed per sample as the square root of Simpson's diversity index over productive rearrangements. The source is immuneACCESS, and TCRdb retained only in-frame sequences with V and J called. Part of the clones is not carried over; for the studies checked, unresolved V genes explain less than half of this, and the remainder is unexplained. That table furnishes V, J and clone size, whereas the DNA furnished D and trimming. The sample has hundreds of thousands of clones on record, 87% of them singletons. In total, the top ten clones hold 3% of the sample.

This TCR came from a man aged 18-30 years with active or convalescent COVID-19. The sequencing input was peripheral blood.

The nucleotide sequence is given as TGTGCCAGCAGTCAAAGAAGAGACCAGTACTTC. Translated, this gives CASSQRRDQYF. The sequence is built from TRBV28 and TRBJ2-5, with an unclear D gene assignment. The trim is 5 bases for V and 10 bases for J, with a gap of 11 bases between the germline ends. As encoded in the germline V gene, CDR1 is MDHEN while CDR2 is SYDVKM. The CDR3 holds 11 amino acids from the cysteine to the phenylalanine. Only the CDR3 part of the read is kept: 33 bases, read in frame from the first base.